A selection of T cell receptor beta chains follows, all from one sample in a study of tumor-infiltrating lymphocytes in primary liver carcinoma. Each CDR3 protein is one row after TCRdb ran MiXCR on the multiplex PCR reads. In the table there are about 190,000 distinct CDR3 sequences, around 85% of which are singletons. Input material: tumor tissue from primary liver carcinoma. The receptors derive from a man in his forties with primary liver carcinoma and hepatitis B virus infection. Both conserved end residues are part of each CDR3. The D gene is left open where the match is weak. Clone sizes are given selectively: once, few, many, or a class where the clone is expanded.

d_call,clone_size,j_call,v_call,cdr3_aa,cdr3_nt
.,.,TRBJ2-2,TRBV29-1,CGVEITRAGELFF,TGCGGGGTTGAGATAACACGGGCCGGGGAGCTGTTTTTT
TRBD2,.,TRBJ2-7,TRBV11-2,CASSLREGRISRLNSYEQYF,TGTGCCAGCAGCTTGAGGGAGGGGAGGATTAGCAGGCTCAACTCCTACGAGCAGTACTTC
.,.,TRBJ1-1,TRBV6-1,CASRKGKVPMNTETFF,TGTGCCAGCAGGAAAGGGAAAGTCCCAATGAACACTGAAACTTTCTTT
.,.,TRBJ1-2,TRBV11-1,CVSSSAVSSGYTF,TGTGTCAGCAGCTCCGCCGTGAGCTCCGGCTACACCTTC
.,medium-sized,TRBJ2-5,TRBV12-3/TRBV12-4,CASSFSGNEETQYF,TGTGCCAGCAGTTTTTCAGGGAATGAGGAGACCCAGTACTTC
TRBD1,.,TRBJ1-1,TRBV6-6,CAGGTGGTTEAFF,TGTGCCGGCGGCACAGGGGGGACCACTGAAGCTTTCTTT
TRBD1,once,TRBJ2-2,TRBV4-1,CASSPQTGVLNTWKLFF,TGCGCCAGCAGCCCCCAAACAGGGGTCCTAAACACCTGGAAGCTGTTTTTT
.,once,TRBJ2-3,TRBV29-1,CSAEGGAAITDAQYF,TGCAGCGCTGAGGGCGGGGCCGCCATCACAGATGCGCAGTATTTT
.,once,TRBJ2-5,TRBV5-6,CASSLVLIGTEYQVTQYF,TGTGCCAGCAGCCTGGTGTTGATCGGGACGGAGTACCAAGTGACCCAGTACTTC
.,many,TRBJ2-3,TRBV2,CASRPNIADTQYF,TGTGCCAGCAGGCCCAATATCGCAGATACGCAGTATTTT
.,once,TRBJ2-6,TRBV6-9,CASRGVVRSSEANVLTF,TGTGCCAGCAGAGGGGTCGTTCGAAGCTCTGAGGCCAACGTCCTGACTTTC
.,.,TRBJ2-5,TRBV6-1,CASSRGLGETQYF,TGTGCCAGCAGTAGGGGCTTAGGAGAGACCCAGTACTTC
.,.,TRBJ2-7,TRBV12-3/TRBV12-4,CASSPDGSESYEQYF,TGTGCCAGCAGTCCAGACGGGAGTGAGTCCTACGAGCAGTACTTC
.,.,TRBJ1-6,TRBV11-1,CASSRRLVTPLHF,TGCGCCAGCAGCCGGAGACTGGTTACACCCCTCCACTTT
TRBD2,.,TRBJ2-1,TRBV5-4,CATSSNSGDFNEQFF,TGTGCCACCAGCTCCAATAGCGGGGACTTCAATGAGCAGTTCTTC
TRBD1,.,TRBJ1-2,TRBV7-9,CAIRWDREFHGYTF,TGTGCCATCAGATGGGACAGGGAGTTTCATGGCTACACATTC
.,.,TRBJ2-7,TRBV4-1,CASDQDKALAMAQYF,TGCGCCAGCGACCAAGATAAGGCACTAGCCATGGCGCAGTACTTC
.,.,TRBJ1-1,TRBV11-1,CASSLSRMIAEAFF,TGTGCCAGCAGCTTAAGTCGGATGATAGCTGAGGCTTTCTTT
.,.,TRBJ2-3,TRBV6-6,CASTRESTDMQYF,TGTGCCAGCACCAGGGAGAGCACCGATATGCAGTATTTT
.,.,TRBJ2-3,TRBV6-2/TRBV6-3,CASSPGTRTPQYF,TGTGCCAGTTCCCCTGGGACCAGAACCCCGCAGTATTTT
TRBD1,.,TRBJ1-1,TRBV29-1,CSSYRGAEAFF,TGCAGCTCCTACAGGGGCGCTGAAGCTTTCTTT
.,.,TRBJ2-1,TRBV11-2,CTSSSGTSSYNEQFF,TGTACCAGCAGCTCCGGGACTTCTTCCTACAATGAGCAATTCTTC
.,many,TRBJ2-2,TRBV5-4,CASSVDGTGELFF,TGTGCCAGCAGCGTCGACGGCACCGGGGAGCTGTTTTTT
.,.,TRBJ2-2,TRBV11-2,CASSSDHRRRNTGELFF,TGTGCCAGCAGTTCAGATCATCGGCGTAGGAACACCGGGGAGCTGTTTTTT
.,.,TRBJ2-7,TRBV11-2,CASSLTLTGVSEQYF,TGTGCCAGCAGCTTAACCCTAACGGGGGTTAGCGAACAGTACTTC
.,.,TRBJ2-5,TRBV11-2,CSRSSGRPQETQYF,TGTTCCAGAAGCTCGGGACGGCCCCAAGAGACCCAATACTTC
.,.,TRBJ2-1,TRBV9,CASNLTGTHYNEQFF,TGTGCCAGCAACCTGACCGGGACTCACTACAATGAGCAGTTCTTC
TRBD1,.,TRBJ2-1,TRBV6-2/TRBV6-3,CASSPPGQGSYYEQFF,TGTGCCAGCAGTCCGCCGGGACAGGGCTCCTACTATGAGCAATTCTTC
.,.,TRBJ1-4,TRBV6-5,CVSRVGRNEKLFF,TGTGTCAGCCGGGTTGGGCGTAATGAAAAACTGTTTTTT
.,.,TRBJ2-5,TRBV11-2,CASRLVPGRLQETQYF,TGTGCCAGCAGATTAGTCCCGGGCCGCCTGCAGGAGACTCAGTACTTC
.,.,TRBJ2-7,TRBV5-1,CATSLAGADSSGPEQYF,TGCGCCACCAGCTTGGCCGGGGCGGACAGTTCGGGGCCCGAGCAGTACTTC
TRBD1,.,TRBJ1-1,TRBV7-9,CAKSLRDSDTEAFF,TGTGCCAAGAGCTTACGGGACAGCGACACTGAAGCTTTCTTT